A selection of T cell receptor beta chains follows, all from one sample in a study of blood T cells in healthy people across ages. In TCRdb, the 5' RACE reads were re-called with MiXCR into one record per CDR3 protein. This sample has about 640,000 distinct CDR3 sequences, with roughly 53% found just once. Input material: blood. These receptors came from a man aged 55 to 70 in good health. Each CDR3 is given with its conserved first and last residue. A D gene is named only where the DNA matches it firmly. The size entry is marked missing in some rows and otherwise reads once, few, many or a size class.

V gene: TRBV4-1
clone size: .
D gene: .
J gene: TRBJ2-7
CDR3 DNA: TGCGCCAGCGGCCGCCCGGGACAACTCTACGAGCAGTACTTC
CDR3 protein: CASGRPGQLYEQYF

V gene: TRBV10-3
clone size: .
D gene: .
J gene: TRBJ2-5
CDR3 DNA: TGTGCCATCAGTGGGCGTGGGGAGACCCAGTACTTC
CDR3 protein: CAISGRGETQYF

V gene: TRBV6-5
clone size: many
D gene: .
J gene: TRBJ2-1
CDR3 DNA: TGTGCCAGCAGTTACTCCCAGGGGCTTCCCAATGAGCAGTTCTTC
CDR3 protein: CASSYSQGLPNEQFF

V gene: TRBV6-5
clone size: few
D gene: .
J gene: TRBJ1-6
CDR3 DNA: TGTGCCAGCAGTTACTCCAGGGACACACTCAATTCACCCCTCCACTTT
CDR3 protein: CASSYSRDTLNSPLHF

V gene: TRBV2
clone size: once
D gene: .
J gene: TRBJ2-5
CDR3 DNA: TGTGCCAGCATGGGGCAGAGGGGGTCTTACGAGACCCAGTACTTC
CDR3 protein: CASMGQRGSYETQYF

V gene: TRBV6-5
clone size: .
D gene: TRBD2
J gene: TRBJ2-2
CDR3 DNA: TGTGCCAGCACCGGACTAGCGATCACCGGGGAGCTGTTTTTT
CDR3 protein: CASTGLAITGELFF

V gene: TRBV29-1
clone size: few
D gene: TRBD2
J gene: TRBJ2-3
CDR3 DNA: TGCAGCGGCCGACTAGCGCTCAGCACAGATACGCAGTATTTT
CDR3 protein: CSGRLALSTDTQYF

V gene: TRBV5-4
clone size: .
D gene: TRBD2
J gene: TRBJ2-3
CDR3 DNA: TGTGCCAGCAGCGCGGACGGGGGGGGCCTAGGTAAAGATACGCAGTATTTT
CDR3 protein: CASSADGGGLGKDTQYF

V gene: TRBV12-3/TRBV12-4
clone size: few
D gene: .
J gene: TRBJ2-2
CDR3 DNA: TGTGCCAGCAGTTTAGGAGGGTTAGACACCGGGGAGCTGTTTTTT
CDR3 protein: CASSLGGLDTGELFF

V gene: TRBV29-1
clone size: few
D gene: .
J gene: TRBJ2-7
CDR3 DNA: TGCAGCGTTGTAACCCCGGACTCCTCCTACGAGCAGTACTTC
CDR3 protein: CSVVTPDSSYEQYF